This T cell receptor (beta chain) was recorded in a study of blood T cells in healthy people across ages. The wider study: In model experiments, template switching was able to capture about one barcoded beta molecule for every two T cells that were present. Findings and limits, study-wide: Age brought a roughly linear fall in TCR beta diversity measured per million T cells. TCR beta diversity tracked closely with naive T cell percentage.

This clonotype was seen a few times. Its antigen is as yet unknown. Primed by a sample-barcoded 5' primer and a J-beta primer mix, a second PCR proceeded for 7 to 11 cycles. Via MiXCR, TCRdb re-called the 5' RACE reads, giving one row per CDR3 protein. The data contain about 970,000 distinct CDR3 sequences, about 51% of them singletons. Specimen: blood. This TCR came from a woman aged 55 to 70 in good health.

The CDR3 region is CASSLSSGAQETQYF. CDR3 sequence (DNA): TGTGCCAGCAGCTTATCCAGCGGGGCGCAAGAGACCCAGTACTTC. The chain recombines TRBV7-2 with TRBJ2-5, with 7 bases aligning to TRBD2. The CDR3 runs to 15 residues. V was clipped by 2 bases and J by 2 bases; unmatched bases: 5. Germline V gene sequence: CDR1 SGHTA, CDR2 FQGNSA.